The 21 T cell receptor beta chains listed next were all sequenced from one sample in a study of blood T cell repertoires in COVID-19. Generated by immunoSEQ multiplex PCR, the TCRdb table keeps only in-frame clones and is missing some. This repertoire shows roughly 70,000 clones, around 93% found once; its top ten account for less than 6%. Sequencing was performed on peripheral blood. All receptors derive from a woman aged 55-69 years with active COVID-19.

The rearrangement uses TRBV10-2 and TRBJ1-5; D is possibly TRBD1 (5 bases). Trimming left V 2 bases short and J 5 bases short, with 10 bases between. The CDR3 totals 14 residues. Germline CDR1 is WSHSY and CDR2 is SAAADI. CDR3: CASSETDTYQPQHF. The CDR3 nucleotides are TGCGCCAGCAGTGAGACGGACACTTATCAGCCCCAGCATTTT.

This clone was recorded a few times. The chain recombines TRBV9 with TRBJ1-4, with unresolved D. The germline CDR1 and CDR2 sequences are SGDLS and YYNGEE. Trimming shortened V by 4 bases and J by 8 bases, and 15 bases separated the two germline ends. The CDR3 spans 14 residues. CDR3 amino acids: CASSFSETGEKLFF. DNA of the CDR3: TGTGCCAGCAGCTTCTCGGAGACTGGGGAAAAACTGTTTTTT.

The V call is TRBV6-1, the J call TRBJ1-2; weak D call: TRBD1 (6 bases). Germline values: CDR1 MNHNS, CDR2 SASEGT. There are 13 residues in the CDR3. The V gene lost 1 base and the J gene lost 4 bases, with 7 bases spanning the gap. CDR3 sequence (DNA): TGTGCCAGCAGTGAAGGGGACACCTATGGCTACACCTTC. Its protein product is CASSEGDTYGYTF.

Here the CDR3 DNA reads TGTGCCAGCAGCGTACGTAACACACAGGACACTGAAGCTTTCTTT. Its translation: CASSVRNTQDTEAFF. This chain connects TRBV9 to TRBJ1-1, with a weak D call TRBD1 (5 bases). Trimming took 1 base from V and 3 from J, leaving 13 bases between them. Germline loops: CDR1 SGDLS, CDR2 YYNGEE. The CDR3 covers 15 residues.

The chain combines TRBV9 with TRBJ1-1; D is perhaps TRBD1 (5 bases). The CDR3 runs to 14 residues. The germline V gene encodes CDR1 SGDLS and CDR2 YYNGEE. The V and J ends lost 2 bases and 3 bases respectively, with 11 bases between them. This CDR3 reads CASSVRAVDTEAFF. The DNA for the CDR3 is TGTGCCAGCAGCGTCAGGGCGGTGGACACTGAAGCTTTCTTT.

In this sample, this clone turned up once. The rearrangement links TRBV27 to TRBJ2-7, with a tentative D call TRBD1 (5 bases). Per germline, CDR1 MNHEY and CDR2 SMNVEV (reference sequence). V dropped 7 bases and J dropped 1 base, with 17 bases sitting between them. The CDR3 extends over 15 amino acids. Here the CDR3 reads CASTPSRTRSYEQYF. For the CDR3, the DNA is TGTGCCAGCACTCCCTCGAGGACACGATCCTACGAGCAGTACTTC.

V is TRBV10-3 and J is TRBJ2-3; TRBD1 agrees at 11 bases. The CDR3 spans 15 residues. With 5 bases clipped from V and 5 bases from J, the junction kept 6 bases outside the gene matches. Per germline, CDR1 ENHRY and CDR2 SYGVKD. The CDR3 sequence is CAISRDRGYVDTQYF. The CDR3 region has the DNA TGTGCCATCAGTAGGGACAGGGGGTATGTAGATACGCAGTATTTT.

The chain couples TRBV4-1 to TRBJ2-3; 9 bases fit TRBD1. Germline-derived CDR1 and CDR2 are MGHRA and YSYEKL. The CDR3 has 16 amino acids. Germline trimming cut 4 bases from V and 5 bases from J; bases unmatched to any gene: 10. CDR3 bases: TGCGCCAGCAGCCGCATTGCGGACAGGGGTGGAGATACGCAGTATTTT. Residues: CASSRIADRGGDTQYF.

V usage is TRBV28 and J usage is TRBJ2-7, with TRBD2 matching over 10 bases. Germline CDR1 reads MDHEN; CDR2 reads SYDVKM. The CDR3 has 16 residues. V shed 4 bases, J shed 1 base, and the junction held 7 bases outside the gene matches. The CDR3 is CASSWPSGSASYEQYF. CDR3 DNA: TGTGCCAGCAGTTGGCCTAGCGGGAGCGCTTCCTACGAGCAGTACTTC.

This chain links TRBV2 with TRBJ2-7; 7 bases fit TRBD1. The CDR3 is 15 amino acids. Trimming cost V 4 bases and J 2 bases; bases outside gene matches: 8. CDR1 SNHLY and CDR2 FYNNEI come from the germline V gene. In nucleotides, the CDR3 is TGTGCCAGCAGTGTTGGGGGACAGAAGACCTACGAGCAGTACTTC. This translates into CASSVGGQKTYEQYF.

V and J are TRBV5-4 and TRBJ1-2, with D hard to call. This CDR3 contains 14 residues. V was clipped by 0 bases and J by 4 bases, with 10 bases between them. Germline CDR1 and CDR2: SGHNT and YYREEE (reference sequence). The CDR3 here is CASSLEARVYGYTF. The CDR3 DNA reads TGTGCCAGCAGCTTGGAAGCCCGAGTCTATGGCTACACCTTC.

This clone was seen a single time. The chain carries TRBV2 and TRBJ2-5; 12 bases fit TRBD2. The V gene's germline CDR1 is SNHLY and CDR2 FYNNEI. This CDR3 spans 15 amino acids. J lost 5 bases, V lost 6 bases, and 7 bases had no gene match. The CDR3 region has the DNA TGTGCCAGCAGACGACTAGCGGGAGTTTTGGAGACCCAGTACTTC. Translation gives CASRRLAGVLETQYF. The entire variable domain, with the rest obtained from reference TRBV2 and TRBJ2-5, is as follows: EPEVTQTPSHQVTQMGQEVILRCVPISNHLYFYWYRQILGQKVEFLVSFYNNEISEKSEIFDDQFSVERPDGSNFTLKIRSTKLEDSAMYFCASRRLAGVLETQYFGPGTRLLVL.

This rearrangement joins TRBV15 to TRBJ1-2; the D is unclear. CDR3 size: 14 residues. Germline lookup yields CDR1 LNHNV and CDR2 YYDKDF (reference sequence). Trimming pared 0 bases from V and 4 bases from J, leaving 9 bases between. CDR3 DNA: TGTGCCACCAGCAGAGATGGCGGGTCCTATGGCTACACCTTC. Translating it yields CATSRDGGSYGYTF.

CDR3 sequence: CASSPDSRTPATGELFF. CDR3 in DNA: TGTGCCAGTAGCCCTGACAGCCGAACCCCTGCGACCGGGGAGCTGTTTTTT. V gene TRBV19 combines with J gene TRBJ2-2; D is perhaps TRBD1 (5 bases). CDR3 length equals 17 residues. Germline V gene sequence: CDR1 LNHDA, CDR2 SQIVND (reference sequence). The germline V and J ends were trimmed by 6 bases and 5 bases, with 22 bases remaining between them.

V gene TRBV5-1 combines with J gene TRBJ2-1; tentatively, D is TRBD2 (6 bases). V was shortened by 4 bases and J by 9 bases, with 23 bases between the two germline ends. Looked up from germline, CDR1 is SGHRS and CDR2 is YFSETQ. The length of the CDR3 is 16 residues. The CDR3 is CASSLVAELRVREQFF. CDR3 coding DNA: TGCGCCAGCAGCCTTGTAGCGGAGTTGAGGGTACGTGAGCAGTTCTTC.

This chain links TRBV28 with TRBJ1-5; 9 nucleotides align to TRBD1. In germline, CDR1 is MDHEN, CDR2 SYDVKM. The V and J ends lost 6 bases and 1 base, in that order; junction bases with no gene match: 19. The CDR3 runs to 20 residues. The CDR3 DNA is TGTGCCAGCAGCGAACCTTTTTCCGGGACAGGGTCCTTAAGCAATCAGCCCCAGCATTTT. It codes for CASSEPFSGTGSLSNQPQHF.

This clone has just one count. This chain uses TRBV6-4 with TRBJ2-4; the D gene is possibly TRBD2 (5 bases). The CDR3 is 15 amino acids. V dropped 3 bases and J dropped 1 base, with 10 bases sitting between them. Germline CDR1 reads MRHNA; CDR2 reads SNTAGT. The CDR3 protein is CASSEERRAKNIQYF. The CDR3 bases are TGTGCCAGCAGTGAAGAGAGGAGGGCCAAAAACATTCAGTACTTC.

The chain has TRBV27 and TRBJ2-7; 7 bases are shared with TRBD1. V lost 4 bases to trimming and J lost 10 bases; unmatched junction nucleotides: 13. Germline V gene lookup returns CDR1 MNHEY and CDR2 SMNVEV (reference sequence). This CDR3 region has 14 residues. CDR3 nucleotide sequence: TGTGCCAGCAGTTCCCAAAATTCCGGGACAGCACAGTACTTC. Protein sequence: CASSSQNSGTAQYF.

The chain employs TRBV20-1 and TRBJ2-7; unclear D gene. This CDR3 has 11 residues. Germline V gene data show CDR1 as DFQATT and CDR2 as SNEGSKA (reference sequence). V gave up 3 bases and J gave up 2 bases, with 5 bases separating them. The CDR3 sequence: CSARGPYEQYF. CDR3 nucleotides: TGCAGTGCTAGGGGCCCCTACGAGCAGTACTTC.

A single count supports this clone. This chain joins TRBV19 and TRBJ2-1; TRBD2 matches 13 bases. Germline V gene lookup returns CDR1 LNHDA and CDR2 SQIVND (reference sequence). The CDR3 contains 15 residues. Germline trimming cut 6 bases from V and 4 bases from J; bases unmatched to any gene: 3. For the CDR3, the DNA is TGTGCCAGTAGAAAACTAGCGGGAGGGTACAATGAGCAGTTCTTC. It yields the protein CASRKLAGGYNEQFF.

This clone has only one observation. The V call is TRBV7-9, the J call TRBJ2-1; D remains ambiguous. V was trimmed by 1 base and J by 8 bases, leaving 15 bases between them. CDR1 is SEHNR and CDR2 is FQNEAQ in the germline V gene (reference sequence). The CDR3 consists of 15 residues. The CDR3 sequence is CASSLGTGFVDEQFF. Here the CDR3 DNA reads TGTGCCAGCAGCTTAGGCACTGGTTTTGTCGATGAGCAGTTCTTC.